The rows below give T cell receptor beta chains drawn from one sample of a study of PD-L1 blockade in urothelial cancer. Clones were sequenced by immunoSEQ multiplex PCR, and TCRdb holds only the in-frame ones, with some missing. The sample consists of fewer than 45,000 clones, roughly four fifths of them appearing once. The source material was PBMCs, sampled around atezolizumab (anti-PD-L1) treatment. The receptors derive from a man aged 65 to 79 with urothelial cancer. Both conserved end residues are part of each CDR3. Each record gives: clone size, V gene, D gene, J gene, CDR3 DNA, CDR3 protein. A D gene is named only where the DNA matches it firmly. Expanded clones are given a class, and other clones once, few, many or no size at all.

clone_size: NA; v_call: TRBV6-5; d_call: NA; j_call: TRBJ1-1; cdr3_nt: TGTGCCAGCAGTTACATTGTGGGGGAGGGTTCCACTGAAGCTTTCTTT; cdr3_aa: CASSYIVGEGSTEAFF
clone_size: NA; v_call: TRBV7-9; d_call: TRBD1; j_call: TRBJ2-2; cdr3_nt: TGTGCCGACGGGACAGCGACGAACACCGGGGAGCTGTTTTTT; cdr3_aa: CADGTATNTGELFF
clone_size: NA; v_call: TRBV7-2; d_call: NA; j_call: TRBJ2-7; cdr3_nt: TGTGCCAGCAGCCCCGAACAGGGGGGGGTCTACGAGCAGTACTTC; cdr3_aa: CASSPEQGGVYEQYF
clone_size: once; v_call: TRBV4-1; d_call: TRBD2; j_call: TRBJ2-7; cdr3_nt: TGCGCCAGCAGCCAAGGAAAAGCGGGAGGGTACTACGAGCAGTACTTC; cdr3_aa: CASSQGKAGGYYEQYF
clone_size: NA; v_call: TRBV19; d_call: TRBD1; j_call: TRBJ1-1; cdr3_nt: TGTGCCAGTAGTCCGACAGGGTATTGGACTGAAGCTTTCTTT; cdr3_aa: CASSPTGYWTEAFF
clone_size: NA; v_call: TRBV7-9; d_call: TRBD1; j_call: TRBJ2-5; cdr3_nt: TGTGCCAGCAGCTTAGCAGCCGGGACAGGGGAGGGAGAGACCCAGTACTTC; cdr3_aa: CASSLAAGTGEGETQYF
clone_size: NA; v_call: TRBV5-6; d_call: NA; j_call: TRBJ2-2; cdr3_nt: TGTGCCAGCAGTAGGAGTCCCACCGGGGAGCTGTTTTTT; cdr3_aa: CASSRSPTGELFF
clone_size: NA; v_call: TRBV6-1; d_call: TRBD1; j_call: TRBJ2-2; cdr3_nt: TGTGCCAGCAGACCCGACAGGGGGCAAACCGGGGAGCTGTTTTTT; cdr3_aa: CASRPDRGQTGELFF
clone_size: few; v_call: TRBV7-6; d_call: NA; j_call: TRBJ1-3; cdr3_nt: TGTGCCAGCAGCTATTCTGGCGGAAACACCATATATTTT; cdr3_aa: CASSYSGGNTIYF
clone_size: NA; v_call: TRBV14; d_call: NA; j_call: TRBJ1-2; cdr3_nt: TGTGCCAGCAGCCAAGATCGACAGCATGGCTACACCTTC; cdr3_aa: CASSQDRQHGYTF
clone_size: NA; v_call: TRBV7-3; d_call: TRBD2; j_call: TRBJ2-5; cdr3_nt: TGTGCCAGCAGCCCGCGGGGGGGCGGGGAGACCCAGTACTTC; cdr3_aa: CASSPRGGGETQYF
clone_size: once; v_call: TRBV29-1; d_call: NA; j_call: TRBJ1-2; cdr3_nt: TGCAGCGTCCAGAATGAGGGATTCAATGGCTACACCTTC; cdr3_aa: CSVQNEGFNGYTF
clone_size: NA; v_call: TRBV18; d_call: NA; j_call: TRBJ1-1; cdr3_nt: TGTGCCAGCTCACCGTTATCAGGTTCACAGAACACTGAAGCTTTCTTT; cdr3_aa: CASSPLSGSQNTEAFF
clone_size: NA; v_call: TRBV1; d_call: NA; j_call: TRBJ2-4; cdr3_nt: TGCACCAGCAGCCAAGACAGGGGGGCCAAAAACATTCAGTACTTC; cdr3_aa: CTSSQDRGAKNIQYF